This TCR beta chain was sequenced in a study of control samples from healthy donors and cancer patients. Sequencing was performed with immunoSEQ multiplex PCR; in TCRdb, only in-frame clones are kept and a portion is missing. Counted here are around 170,000 clones, 80% to 95% occurring once; the ten biggest clones make up 0.68%. CDR3 size: 12 residues. Germline V gene sequence: CDR1 SGHTS, CDR2 YDEGEE. V was pared by 2 bases and J by 2 bases, with 5 bases between. Sequencing was performed on blood. The sequence came from a woman in her twenties or thirties in good health. The chain combines TRBV5-8 with TRBJ2-7; D is uncertain. The CDR3 sequence: CASSFSAYEQYF. For the CDR3, the DNA is TGTGCCAGCAGCTTTTCGGCCTACGAGCAGTACTTC.